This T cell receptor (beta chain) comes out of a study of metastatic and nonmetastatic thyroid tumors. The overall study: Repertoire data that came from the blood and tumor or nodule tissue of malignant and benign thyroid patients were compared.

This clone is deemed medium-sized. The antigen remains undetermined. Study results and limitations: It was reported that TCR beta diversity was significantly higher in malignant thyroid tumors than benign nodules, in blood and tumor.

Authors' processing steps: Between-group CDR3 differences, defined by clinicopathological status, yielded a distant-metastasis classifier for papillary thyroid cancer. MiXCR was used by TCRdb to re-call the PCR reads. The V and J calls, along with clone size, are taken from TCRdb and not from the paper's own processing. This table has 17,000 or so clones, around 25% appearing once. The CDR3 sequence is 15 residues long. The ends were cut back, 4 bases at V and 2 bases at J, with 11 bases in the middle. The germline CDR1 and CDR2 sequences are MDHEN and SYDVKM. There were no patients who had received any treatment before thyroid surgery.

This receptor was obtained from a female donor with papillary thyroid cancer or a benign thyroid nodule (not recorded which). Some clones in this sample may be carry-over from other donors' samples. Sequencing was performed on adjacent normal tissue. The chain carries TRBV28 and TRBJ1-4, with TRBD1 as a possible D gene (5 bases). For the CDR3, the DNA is TGTGCCAGCAGTTACGGGGGTGCTACTAATGAAAAACTGTTTTTT. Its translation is CASSYGGATNEKLFF.